This T cell receptor beta chain was profiled in a study of shared clonotypes between healthy human individuals (dated by TCRdb to 2018 to 2020). Background for the entire study: A couple of women and a few men aged 18 to 49 years were included in the cohort. Between about 0.9 and 9 billion PBMCs per donor were obtained by leukapheresis. For each donor, three plates each were used for CD4 naive and CD4 memory, two plates were used for CD8 naive, and one plate was used for CD8 memory. To estimate repertoire size and how much clonotypes are shared between individuals, the study performed deep sequencing of blood TCR repertoires from 4 to 6 healthy adults. Libraries were prepared and TCR repertoires were sequenced by different laboratories using diverse techniques, in order to increase sequencing depth and limit assay-specific biases.

CD8 naive samples consisted of CD45RO-negative cells that were positively selected for CCR7, yielding a CD45RA+CCR7+ population without TemRA cells. Donors were healthy HIV-negative adults with no recently reported acute infections or vaccinations. Only Caucasian adults living in Nashville, Tennessee, USA were represented among the donors. Blood was collected by leukapheresis, and PBMCs were isolated by Ficoll-Histopaque density gradient centrifugation and then cryopreserved in liquid nitrogen vapor phase. Analytical flow cytometry was used to check the purity and quantity of every magnetically sorted T cell population. Genomic DNA was isolated from each sorted fraction and quantified by UV absorbance on a Nanodrop 2000c. In the germline V gene, CDR1 corresponds to MNHEY and CDR2 to SVGAGI. The trim is 6 bases for V and 2 bases for J, with a gap of 14 bases between the germline ends. Including the terminal cysteine and phenylalanine, the CDR3 comprises 14 residues. Only the CDR3 part of the read is kept: 42 bases, read in frame from the first base.

Study-wide findings and limitations: Higher generation probabilities were observed for clonotypes shared by all four sorted-subset donors than for non-shared clonotypes. Even with the large sequencing depth, rarefaction of the sorted-subset datasets indicated that sequencing was incomplete. Pairwise subsampling led to the expectation that sequencing depth would affect the degree of clonotype sharing among donors. Naive subsets generally had larger estimated clonotype richness than memory subsets. Because the study included only a small number of donors, the genetic and exposure-history diversity represented was limited. Across a handful of donors, 5% to 6% of naive CD4, 3.5% of naive CD8, under 2.5% of memory CD4, and approximately 0.42% of memory CD8 clonotypes were shared. Sampling was restricted to blood, and TCR repertoires in tissues likely differ from the TCR repertoires found in blood.

TCR CDR3 regions were amplified from genomic DNA by multiplex PCR using the deep immunoSEQ assay. For each cell subset, the extracted genomic DNA was distributed evenly across all wells of several immunoSEQ 96-well plates, and each plate served as one replicate. Each replicate PCR for sorted subsets received approximately 200 ng genomic DNA, equal to about 30,000 T cell genomes. The purified libraries were quantified using a Qubit 3.0 fluorometer, sized with a Bioanalyzer 2100, and then quantified again using the KAPA Library Quantification kit. Every immunoSEQ 96-well plate was sequenced on a separate single-read 150-cycle Illumina NextSeq 550 flow cell. The original pipeline was this. Because the immunoSEQ output held only junctional sequences and lacked quality scores, the filtering could not match the filtering applied to full-length reads. Sequences were annotated with PyIR, a Python wrapper for IgBLAST v1.9, using IMGT germline references to assign V/J genes and CDR3. Reads were filtered out if the reads had weak V/J assignments (E-value above 1e-6), no CDR3, stop codons, out-of-frame junctions, or ambiguous translated residues. V3J clonotypes were defined as sequences sharing an identical inferred V gene, J gene, and CDR3 amino acid sequence. The percentage overlap between two repertoires was calculated by dividing the number of shared unique clonotypes by the size of the smaller repertoire. Richness of each repertoire was evaluated using RTK rarefaction, the Chao1 estimator, and Recon v2.1 estimates of unobserved clonotypes. Generation probabilities for all TCRbeta clonotypes obtained by the gDNA method from a few donors were computed using OLGA. Held by TCRdb, this immuneACCESS table contains in-frame sequences only and omits some clones. Under half of the omission traces to an unresolved V gene where checked; the cause of the rest is unknown. That table is the source of V, J and clone size, and D and trimming were worked out from the DNA. For this sample there are about 820,000 clones; 80% to 95% appear just once. The top ten clones comprise nearly 25% of the sample.

A note on this clone: Its antigen is still unknown. No clone much larger than this one lies a single base away; base qualities are absent.

The rearranged chain carries TRBV6-5 and TRBJ2-7; the D segment could be TRBD1, given 6 matching bases. The receptor was isolated from a man aged 25-45 years in good health. Specimen: naive CD8+ T cells sorted from blood. Taken with the paper, the label for cell subset or site translates to: CD45RA+CCR7+. The sequenced DNA: TGTGCCAGCAGCCCAGACAGGTTCGCCTACGAGCAGTACTTC. Its translation is CASSPDRFAYEQYF.